This T cell receptor beta chain was captured by sequencing in a study of T cells in Graves' hyperthyroidism and ophthalmopathy. Background on the study: Upon initial diagnosis and before any treatment, peripheral blood was collected. Study-level points and caveats: Most thyroid-expanded clonotypes above 0.001 were also found in blood.

This clonotype was counted ten times or more. No antigen is known for it. The V gene end was trimmed by 5 bases and the J gene end by 8 bases; junction bases not matched to a gene: 9. The CDR3 length is 15 residues. Researchers took RNA transcripts and amplified the TCR beta CDR3 regions from them. The study used the HTBI primer set for a first-round RT-PCR of the TCR CDR3. TCRdb recomputed calls from the multiplex PCR reads with MiXCR, one row per CDR3 protein. Here the sample spans approximately 870,000 distinct CDR3 sequences, over 35% being singletons. Clinicians diagnosed patients from clinical symptoms, serum thyroxine and TRAb, thyroid ultrasound and orbital computed tomography.

The sample was blood. The V gene is TRBV12-3 or TRBV12-4, the J gene TRBJ1-6; 7 positions match TRBD1. This receptor was identified in a man aged 18 to 29 with Graves' hyperthyroidism. This chain's CDR3 is CASSAGQPSYSPLHF. The CDR3 DNA reads TGTGCCAGCAGTGCGGGACAGCCCAGCTATTCACCCCTCCACTTT.